This entry lists 2 T cell receptor beta chains sequenced from one sample in a study of blood T cell repertoires in COVID-19. Assay: immunoSEQ multiplex PCR; the TCRdb copy retains only in-frame clones and omits some. The sample consists of hundreds of thousands of clones, approximately 90% of them appearing once. Sequencing was carried out using peripheral blood. Every receptor here comes from a man aged 35 to 55 with acute or convalescent COVID-19.

J is TRBJ2-1 and V is TRBV7-9; TRBD2 matches at 11 bases. V shed 7 bases and J 7 bases; nucleotides not matched to a gene: 18. Germline CDR1 and CDR2: SEHNR and FQNEAQ (reference sequence). The CDR3 has 18 amino acids. CDR3 in DNA: TGTGCCAGCAACACATTAGCGGGGGGGCCAACAAGGGCGAATGAGCAGTTCTTC. Translating gives CASNTLAGGPTRANEQFF.

In nucleotides, the CDR3 is TGTGCCAGCAGTCGACGGGACTCTGGAAACACCATATATTTT. Translating gives CASSRRDSGNTIYF. The chain joins TRBV2 to TRBJ1-3; D is ambiguous. The CDR3 consists of 14 residues. In germline, CDR1 is SNHLY, CDR2 FYNNEI. V lost 5 bases, J lost 0 bases, and 8 bases lay in between.